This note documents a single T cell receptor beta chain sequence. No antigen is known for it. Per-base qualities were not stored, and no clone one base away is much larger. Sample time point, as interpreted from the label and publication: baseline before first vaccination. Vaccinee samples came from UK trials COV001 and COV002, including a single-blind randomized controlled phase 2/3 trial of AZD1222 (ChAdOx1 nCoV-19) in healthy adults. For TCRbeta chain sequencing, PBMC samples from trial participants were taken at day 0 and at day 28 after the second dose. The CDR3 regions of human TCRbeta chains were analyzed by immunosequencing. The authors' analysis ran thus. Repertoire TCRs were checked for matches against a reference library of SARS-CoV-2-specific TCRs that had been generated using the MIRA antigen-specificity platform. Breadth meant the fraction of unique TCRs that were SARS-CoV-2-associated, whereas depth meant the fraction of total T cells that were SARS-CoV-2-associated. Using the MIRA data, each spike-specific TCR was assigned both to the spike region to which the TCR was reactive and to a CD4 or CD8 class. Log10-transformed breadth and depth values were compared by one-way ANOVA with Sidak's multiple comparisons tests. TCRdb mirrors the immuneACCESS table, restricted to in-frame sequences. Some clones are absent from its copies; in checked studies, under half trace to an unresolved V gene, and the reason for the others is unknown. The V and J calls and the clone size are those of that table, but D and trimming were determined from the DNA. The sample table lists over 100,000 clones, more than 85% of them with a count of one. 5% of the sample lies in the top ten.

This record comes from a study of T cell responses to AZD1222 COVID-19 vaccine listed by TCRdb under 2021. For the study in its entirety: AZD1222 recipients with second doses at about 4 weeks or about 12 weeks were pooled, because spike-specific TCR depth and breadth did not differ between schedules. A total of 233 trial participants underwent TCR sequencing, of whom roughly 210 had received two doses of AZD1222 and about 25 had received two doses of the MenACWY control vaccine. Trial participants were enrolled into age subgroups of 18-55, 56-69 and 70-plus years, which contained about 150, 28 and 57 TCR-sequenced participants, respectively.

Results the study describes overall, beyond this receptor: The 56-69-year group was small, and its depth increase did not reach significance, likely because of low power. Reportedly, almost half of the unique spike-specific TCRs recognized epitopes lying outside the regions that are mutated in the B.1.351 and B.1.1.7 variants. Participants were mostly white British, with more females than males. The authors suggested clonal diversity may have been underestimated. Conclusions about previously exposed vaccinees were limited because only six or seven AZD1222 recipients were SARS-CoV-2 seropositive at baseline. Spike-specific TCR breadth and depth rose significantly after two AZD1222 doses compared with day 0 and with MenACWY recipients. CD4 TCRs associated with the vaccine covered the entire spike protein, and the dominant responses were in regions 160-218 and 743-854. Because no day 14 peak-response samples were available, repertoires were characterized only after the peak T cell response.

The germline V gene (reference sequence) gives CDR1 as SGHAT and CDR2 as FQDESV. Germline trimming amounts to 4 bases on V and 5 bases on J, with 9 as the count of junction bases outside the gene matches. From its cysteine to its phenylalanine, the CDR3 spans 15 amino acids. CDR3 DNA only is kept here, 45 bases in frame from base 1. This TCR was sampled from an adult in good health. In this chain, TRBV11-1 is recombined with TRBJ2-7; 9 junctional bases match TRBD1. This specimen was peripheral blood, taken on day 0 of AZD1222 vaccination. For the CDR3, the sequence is CASSSSGTGYHEQYF. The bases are TGTGCCAGCAGCTCATCCGGGACAGGGTACCACGAGCAGTACTTC.